This T cell receptor (beta chain) was identified in a study of early T cells in non-severe SARS-CoV-2 infection (dated by TCRdb to the early 2020s). Regarding the study in general: Because TCR sequencing relied on bulk RNA taken from unsorted whole blood, pairing of alpha and beta chains was not possible.

Set within a cohort of healthcare workers in London, UK, this nested case-control study involved weekly PCR testing of nasopharyngeal swabs along with blood sampling. Healthcare workers were recruited between 23 and 31 March 2020, during the week of the UK lockdown, and were followed weekly for up to roughly 15 weeks. Relative to germline, V is missing 0 bases and J is missing 6 bases, with 8 bases of the junction outside any gene match. CDR3 length: 16 amino acids, cysteine to phenylalanine. Only the CDR3 portion is preserved as DNA: 48 bases, with reading frame beginning at the first base. The germline V gene provides CDR1 SGDLS and CDR2 YYNGEE. Libraries were constructed by 5' RACE. Sequencing took place on a NextSeq 500. Unique molecular identifiers were attached to individual cDNA molecules in the TCR library protocol so that sequencing error and PCR bias could be corrected. Sequencing covered both TCR alpha and beta chains, and within each sample the abundances of alpha and beta sequences were tightly co-correlated. The authors' analysis ran thus. Decombinator V4 was used to annotate the V gene, J gene and CDR3 of the TCR sequences. TCRs were defined as expanded if a significant change between any two time points was detected under a Poisson model with p below 0.0001. TCR abundances were normalised to the total number of TCRs sequenced in each sample and reported as counts per million. MAIT TCRs were defined by TRAV1-2 paired with TRAJ12, TRAJ20 or TRAJ33, and iNKT TCRs by TRAV10 paired with TRAJ18. VDJdb, accessed 1 November 2021, was searched for CMV, EBV and SARS-CoV-2 annotated TCRs, excluding TCRs annotated for multiple antigens. Using fastp trimming at Q25 and MiXCR clonotype assembly, TCRdb reanalyzed the public sequencing data and kept in-frame beta chains. A single entry per CDR3 protein holds the most common genes and DNA from its merged rows. The V and J calls follow TCRdb's processing rather than the paper's. The sample table lists 50,000 to 70,000 distinct CDR3 sequences, 10% of them with a count of one. 8.5% to 9% of the sample rests with the top ten.

Turning to this clonotype: There is no known antigen for this receptor. There are no base qualities to consult, and no much larger clone falls within one base.

The research as a whole found: VDJdb matching was skewed toward anti-spike CD8 responses and likely underestimated virus-specific expansions by missing private and CD4 specificities.

Sequences were obtained from whole blood. The chain was built from TRBV9 and TRBJ1-1; TRBD1 fits 10 bases in the junction. The source is an adult who was a healthcare worker with PCR-confirmed SARS-CoV-2 infection or an uninfected control (not recorded which). The DNA sequence reads TGTGCCAGCAGCGTAGAACGGGGACAGGGGTCCGCTGAAGCTTTCTTT. This encodes CASSVERGQGSAEAFF.